This T cell receptor beta chain is drawn from a study of shared clonotypes between healthy human individuals. A remark on this clone: The target antigen is unknown.

Study-level points and caveats: Rarefaction indicated that sorted-subset sequencing remained incomplete although depth was large.

TCRdb's table, derived via immunoSEQ multiplex PCR, lists solely in-frame clones and lacks some. The repertoire has about 1.1 million clones, roughly 74% of them found once; the top ten carry 0.5% to 0.65%. Trimming pared 8 bases from V and 3 bases from J, leaving 17 bases between. CDR3 length equals 14 residues. Germline-derived CDR1 and CDR2 are MDHEN and SYDVKM. The chain carries TRBV28 and TRBJ2-7, with a tentative D call TRBD1 (6 bases). The clonotype was recovered from a young man in good health. Some clones in this sample may be carry-over from other donors' samples. Sequences were obtained from memory CD4+ T cells from PBMCs. Subset in this sample: CD45RA-negative fraction. CDR3 region: CASLSRTARYEQYF. Here the CDR3 DNA reads TGTGCCAGCCTATCTCGGACAGCCCGCTACGAGCAGTACTTC.